This note documents a single T cell receptor (beta chain) sequence. This sample was included in a study of cytomegalovirus exposure and HLA in healthy donors. In the PCR, 60 Vbeta and 13 Jbeta primers were used. In the source study's methods: Approximately 12 million of the roughly 80 million unique TCR beta chains counted in a later analysis were shared. Assay used: immunoSEQ multiplex PCR; TCRdb lists only in-frame clones, some missing. V, J and clone size are taken as reported in that table, and D and trimming were inferred from the DNA itself. The sample records 55,000 to 80,000 clones, approximately 80% being singletons. The receptor was derived from a woman under 40 in good health and CMV-seronegative. The source material was PBMCs.

CDR3 protein: CASSITRMRGTEAFF. The CDR3 DNA sequence: TGTGCCAGTAGTATAACTCGTATGCGGGGGACTGAAGCTTTCTTT. The J gene is TRBJ1-1, the V gene TRBV19; a weak D match, TRBD1 (5 bases). CDR3 length: 15 residues. V gave up 2 bases and J gave up 5 bases, with 15 bases separating them. The germline gives CDR1 LNHDA, CDR2 SQIVND (reference sequence).